The T cell receptor beta chain under discussion was sequenced for a study of cytomegalovirus exposure and HLA in healthy donors. In germline, CDR1 is SGHRS, CDR2 YFSETQ. The CDR3 has 17 residues. V was clipped by 1 base and J by 8 bases; unmatched bases: 15. The study ran its PCR with 60 Vbeta and 13 Jbeta primers. The assay was immunoSEQ multiplex PCR, and TCRdb's table has in-frame clones only and misses some. The table counts about 140,000 clones; approximately 0.88% lies in the top ten. The clonotype originates from a male donor in good health and CMV-seronegative. J is TRBJ1-2 and V is TRBV5-1; 9 bases are a match to TRBD1. Sequences were obtained from PBMCs. The CDR3 protein is CASSLTAQPGQGLGYTF. In DNA, the CDR3 is TGCGCCAGCAGCTTGACCGCCCAGCCGGGACAGGGATTGGGCTACACCTTC.